These 18 T cell receptor beta chains originate from one sample sequenced in a study of blood T cell repertoires in COVID-19. Here immunoSEQ multiplex PCR was the method, and the copy in TCRdb shows in-frame clones only, minus some. In the table there are 200,000 to 300,000 clones, more than 75% of which are singletons. The sample comprised PBMCs or T cells enriched from blood (not recorded which). Receptors were obtained from a woman aged 40 to 49 with acute COVID-19.

The rearrangement joins TRBV7-2 to TRBJ2-3; 7 nucleotides align to TRBD2. CDR3 length: 16 residues. CDR1 and CDR2 (germline): SGHTA, FQGNSA. Trimming removed 4 bases from V and 3 bases from J; junction bases left unmatched: 10. The CDR3 is CASSSPTGGGTDTQYF. DNA for the CDR3: TGTGCCAGCAGCTCCCCCACGGGGGGTGGTACAGATACGCAGTATTTT.

The rearrangement links TRBV2 to TRBJ2-1; 7 nucleotides agree with TRBD1. The CDR3 has 17 residues. With 5 bases clipped from V and 5 bases from J, the junction kept 15 bases outside the gene matches. CDR1 is SNHLY and CDR2 is FYNNEI in the germline V gene. The CDR3 loop reads CASSPYTLGTVNNEQFF. DNA for the CDR3: TGTGCCAGCAGTCCTTATACCCTTGGGACAGTTAACAATGAGCAGTTCTTC.

The J gene is TRBJ2-2, the V gene TRBV5-8, with D perhaps matching TRBD2 (5 bases). Per the germline V gene, CDR1 is SGHTS and CDR2 is YDEGEE. The CDR3 is 17 amino acids. V dropped 0 bases and J dropped 4 bases, with 16 bases sitting between them. CDR3 bases: TGTGCCAGCAGCTTGGCGGTTGCCGTCGCGGGCACCGGGGAGCTGTTTTTT. Translation: CASSLAVAVAGTGELFF.

The chain has TRBV4-1 and TRBJ2-1; the D is unclear. The germline V gene encodes CDR1 MGHRA and CDR2 YSYEKL. V lost 2 bases to trimming and J lost 5 bases, with 16 bases between them. The CDR3 runs 16 residues. The CDR3: CASSQRYSGEDNEQFF. The CDR3 DNA sequence: TGCGCCAGCAGCCAACGATATTCCGGAGAGGACAATGAGCAGTTCTTC.

The chain carries TRBV30 and TRBJ1-2; no reliable D call. Germline CDR1 and CDR2: GTSNPN and SVGIG (reference sequence). This CDR3 comprises 13 residues. The V and J ends lost 4 bases and 4 bases respectively, with 13 bases between them. As DNA, the CDR3 is TGTGCCTGGATACCCTCACGGGTCTATGGCTACACCTTC. Its translation is CAWIPSRVYGYTF.

The CDR3 reads CSAITSYEQFF. The CDR3 coding sequence is TGCAGTGCTATAACTAGCTATGAGCAGTTCTTC. The genes are TRBV20-1 and TRBJ2-1, with a weak D call TRBD2 (6 bases). Germline V gene sequence: CDR1 DFQATT, CDR2 SNEGSKA (reference sequence). The CDR3 extends over 11 amino acids. V was clipped by 4 bases and J by 8 bases, with 9 bases between them.

V usage is TRBV7-6 and J usage is TRBJ2-1, with TRBD2 matching over 7 bases. This CDR3 has 17 amino acids. The germline V gene encodes CDR1 SGHVS and CDR2 FNYEAQ. J lost 2 bases, V lost 6 bases, and 13 bases had no gene match. In DNA form, the CDR3 reads TGTGCCAGCAGTTACCTCCCGGGGAGCGGGACCTACAATGAGCAGTTCTTC. This gives the protein CASSYLPGSGTYNEQFF.

The chain links TRBV13 to TRBJ2-7; D may be TRBD2 (6 bases). Between the trimmed V and J ends, which lost 5 bases and 1 base, there was a span of 15 bases. The germline V gene encodes CDR1 PRHDT and CDR2 FYEKMQ (reference sequence). This CDR3 comprises 15 residues. CDR3 DNA: TGTGCCAGCAGCACCAATTCCGGGACTTCCTACGAGCAGTACTTC. The encoded protein is CASSTNSGTSYEQYF.

V gene TRBV18 combines with J gene TRBJ2-2, with 9 bases lining up with TRBD2. J gave up 4 bases and V 3 bases, and 9 bases lay outside the gene matches. The CDR3 runs 17 residues. Germline V gives CDR1 KGHSH, CDR2 LQKENI. The CDR3 DNA sequence: TGTGCCAGCTCACCGTCGAGTAGCGGGAGAGGCACCGGGGAGCTGTTTTTT. This gives the protein CASSPSSSGRGTGELFF. Using reference TRBV18 and TRBJ2-2 for the parts outside the CDR3, the full variable domain is NAGVMQNPRHLVRRRGQEARLRCSPMKGHSHVYWYRQLPEEGLKFMVYLQKENIIDESGMPKERFSAEFPKEGPSILRIQQVVRGDSAAYFCASSPSSSGRGTGELFFGEGSRLTVL.

The chain uses TRBV11-2 and TRBJ2-1; maybe TRBD1 (6 bases). Germline lookup yields CDR1 SGHAT and CDR2 FQNNGV. The V end lost 1 base, the J end lost 5 bases, and 15 bases lay between the germline ends. This CDR3 spans 16 amino acids. The CDR3 region is CASSLGGSGGHNEQFF. The CDR3 DNA follows: TGTGCCAGCAGCTTAGGGGGGAGTGGGGGCCACAATGAGCAGTTCTTC. Full variable domain (outside the CDR3, taken from reference TRBV11-2 and TRBJ2-1): EAGVAQSPRYKIIEKRQSVAFWCNPISGHATLYWYQQILGQGPKLLIQFQNNGVVDDSQLPKDRFSAERLKGVDSTLKIQPAKLEDSAVYLCASSLGGSGGHNEQFFGPGTRLTVL.

CDR3 DNA sequence: TGTGCCAGCAGCTTCGGGGGGGGCCCCAGGGGGTATCAGCCCCAGCATTTT. Its protein product is CASSFGGGPRGYQPQHF. The chain employs TRBV11-3 and TRBJ1-5; TRBD1 agrees at 7 bases. The germline V gene has CDR1 SGHNT and CDR2 YENEEA. The CDR3 contains 17 residues. Unmatched junction bases numbered 13, after V lost 3 bases and J lost 5 bases.

This chain joins TRBV29-1 and TRBJ2-7; 8 positions match TRBD1. The CDR3 totals 14 residues. The trim removed 7 bases at V and 2 bases at J, leaving 10 bases unmatched. The germline V gene encodes CDR1 SQVTM and CDR2 ANQGSEA. The CDR3 nucleotides read TGCAGCGGTAGGACAGGGCGAAAACCCTACGAGCAGTACTTC. Protein: CSGRTGRKPYEQYF.

The chain has TRBV5-1 and TRBJ2-1; 11 nucleotides line up with TRBD2. After removal of 0 bases from V and 0 bases from J, the junction contained 5 bases not matched to a gene. The germline V gene encodes CDR1 SGHRS and CDR2 YFSETQ. This CDR3 is 18 amino acids long. The CDR3 is CASSLVASGRSSYNEQFF. CDR3 sequence (DNA): TGCGCCAGCAGCTTGGTTGCTAGCGGGAGGAGCTCCTACAATGAGCAGTTCTTC.

The chain is built from TRBV19 and TRBJ2-1; 9 bases are a match to TRBD2. Germline loops: CDR1 LNHDA, CDR2 SQIVND (reference sequence). The CDR3 extends over 16 amino acids. After removal of 0 bases from V and 7 bases from J, the junction contained 7 bases not matched to a gene. The CDR3 reads CASSIDRAGGRNEQFF. The DNA for the CDR3 is TGTGCCAGTAGTATAGATCGGGCGGGAGGGAGGAATGAGCAGTTCTTC.

This clone appeared once. The chain links TRBV14 to TRBJ2-1; TRBD2 aligns across 9 bases. Germline V gene lookup returns CDR1 SGHDN and CDR2 FVKESK. The CDR3 covers 14 residues. Losses at the gene ends were 3 bases for V and 8 bases for J; bases not matched to a gene: 5. The CDR3 region is CASSQLAGIYEQFF. The CDR3 DNA follows: TGTGCCAGCAGCCAGCTAGCGGGAATCTATGAGCAGTTCTTC. The whole variable domain, filled in from reference TRBV14 and TRBJ2-1, reads EAGVTQFPSHSVIEKGQTVTLRCDPISGHDNLYWYRRVMGKEIKFLLHFVKESKQDESGMPNNRFLAERTGGTYSTLKVQPAELEDSGVYFCASSQLAGIYEQFFGPGTRLTVL.

The V call is TRBV10-2, the J call TRBJ1-5, with D possibly matching TRBD1 (5 bases). The CDR3 sequence is 16 residues long. Germline CDR1 reads WSHSY; CDR2 reads SAAADI. With 6 bases removed from V and 1 base from J, the gap between germline ends came to 16 bases. The CDR3 loop is CASSLGHPSSNQPQHF. The CDR3 bases are TGCGCCAGCAGCCTCGGACACCCCAGCAGCAATCAGCCCCAGCATTTT.

The chain is built from TRBV11-3 and TRBJ2-7; a weak D match, TRBD1 (5 bases). With 1 base removed from V and 4 bases from J, the gap between germline ends came to 14 bases. The CDR3 loop spans 15 amino acids. Germline CDR1 and CDR2: SGHNT and YENEEA. CDR3: CASSLVGEHGYEQYF. Here the CDR3 DNA reads TGTGCCAGCAGCTTAGTAGGGGAACATGGTTACGAGCAGTACTTC.

The genes are TRBV24-1 and TRBJ1-1; 7 bases line up with TRBD1. This CDR3 comprises 16 residues. Looked up from germline, CDR1 is KGHDR and CDR2 is SFDVKD. V shed 4 bases, J shed 4 bases, and the junction held 11 bases outside the gene matches. The CDR3 bases are TGTGCCACCAGTGACTTGCGGCAGGGGGTTGGCACTGAAGCTTTCTTT. It yields the protein CATSDLRQGVGTEAFF.